This TCR beta chain is from a study of blood T cells in healthy people across ages. About the study: Roughly one uniquely barcoded beta molecule per two T cells was captured. Findings and limits, study-wide: Both naive CD4+ cell counts and diversity were greater in long-lived donors than in aged donors.

With a J-beta primer mix and a sample-barcoded 5' primer, a second PCR ran about 7 to 11 cycles. MiXCR, applied by TCRdb to the 5' RACE reads, yields one record per CDR3 protein. The data contain 1.2 million to 1.5 million distinct CDR3 sequences, roughly 64% of them singletons. Germline V gene sequence: CDR1 SGHTA, CDR2 FQGNSA. CDR3 length equals 12 residues. V shed 1 base and J shed 7 bases, with 4 bases lying between them. This clonotype showed up just a few times. What it binds is not known. The source material was blood. V and J are TRBV7-2 and TRBJ1-4; D remains unclear. The receptor was derived from a man aged 18-30 years in good health. The CDR3 region is CASSLGPEKLFF. The CDR3 region has the DNA TGTGCCAGCAGCTTAGGGCCTGAAAAACTGTTTTTT.